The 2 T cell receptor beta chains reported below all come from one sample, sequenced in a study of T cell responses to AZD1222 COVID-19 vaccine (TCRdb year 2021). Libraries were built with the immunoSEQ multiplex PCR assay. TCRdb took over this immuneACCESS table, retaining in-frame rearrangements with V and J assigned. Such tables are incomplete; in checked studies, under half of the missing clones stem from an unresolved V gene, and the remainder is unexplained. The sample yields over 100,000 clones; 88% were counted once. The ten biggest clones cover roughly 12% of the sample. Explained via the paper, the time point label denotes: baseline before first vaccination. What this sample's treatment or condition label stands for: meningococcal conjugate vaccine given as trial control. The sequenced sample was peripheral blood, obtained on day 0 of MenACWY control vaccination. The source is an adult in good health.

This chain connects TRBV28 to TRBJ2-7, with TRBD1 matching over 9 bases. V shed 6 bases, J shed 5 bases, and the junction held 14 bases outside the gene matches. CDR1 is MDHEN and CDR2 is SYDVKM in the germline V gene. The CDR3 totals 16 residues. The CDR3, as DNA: TGTGCCAGCAGCCAGAACCATATCGGGACAGGGCACGAGCAGTACTTC. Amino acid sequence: CASSQNHIGTGHEQYF.

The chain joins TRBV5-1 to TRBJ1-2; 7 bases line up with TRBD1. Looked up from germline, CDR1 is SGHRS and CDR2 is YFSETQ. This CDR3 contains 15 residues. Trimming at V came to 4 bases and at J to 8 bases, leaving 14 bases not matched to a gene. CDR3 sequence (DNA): TGCGCCAGCAGCGCGGGGACAGCAGCGATTTCAGGCTACACCTTC. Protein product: CASSAGTAAISGYTF.